This T cell receptor (beta chain) was sequenced in a study of human thymus T cells. This clone showed up just once. During surgery, about 0.5-1 mL peripheral blood was drawn from four of eight donors. CDR3 size: 14 residues. Germline V gives CDR1 ENHRY, CDR2 SYGVKD. With 4 bases removed from V and 3 bases from J, the gap between germline ends came to 10 bases. Assay used: immunoSEQ multiplex PCR; TCRdb lists only in-frame clones, some missing. The sample has about 60,000 clones; approximately 93% are singletons. The specimen sequenced was blood. This clonotype was sampled from a boy in the first two years of life with a congenital heart defect but otherwise immunologically healthy. The genes are TRBV10-3 and TRBJ2-1; the D gene is possibly TRBD2 (6 bases). CDR3 protein: CAISGEEGYNEQFF. The CDR3 nucleotides are TGTGCCATCAGTGGGGAGGAGGGCTACAATGAGCAGTTCTTC.